These T cell receptor beta chains were read from a single sample in a study of response to subunit inactivated influenza vaccine. Via MiXCR, TCRdb re-called the RT-PCR reads, giving one row per CDR3 protein. The table has 530,000 or so distinct CDR3 sequences, about 25% seen once. The source was CD4+ T cells sorted from PBMCs, collected 5 to 6 days after vaccination. All receptors come from a man aged 50 or older who received an inactivated influenza vaccine. CDR3s include the opening cysteine and the closing phenylalanine or tryptophan. The D gene is left open where the match is weak. Part of the rows lack a size; the others show once, few, many or a class for expanded clones.

v_call	clone_size	d_call	j_call	cdr3_nt	cdr3_aa
TRBV27	NA	NA	TRBJ2-3	TGTGCCAGCAGTCCGAGAAATATGGGGATAACAGATACGCAGTATTTT	CASSPRNMGITDTQYF
TRBV24-1	NA	TRBD1	TRBJ2-5	TGTGCCACCAGTGACGTCGCAGACAGGGGCCACGAGACCCAGTACTTC	CATSDVADRGHETQYF
TRBV10-3	few	TRBD1	TRBJ2-7	TGTGCCATCAGTGAATGGACCGGGACAGAAAACTACGAGCAGTACTTC	CAISEWTGTENYEQYF
TRBV7-9	few	TRBD2	TRBJ2-7	TGTGCCAGCAGCTCGAGCGGGAGGAGCGAGCAGTACTTC	CASSSSGRSEQYF
TRBV28	few	NA	TRBJ2-3	TGTGCCAGAGATATTGCCGGGACCTGGGGCACAGATACGCAGTATTTT	CARDIAGTWGTDTQYF
TRBV7-9	NA	NA	TRBJ1-3	TGTGCCAGCAGAAGAGAAGGGGGAGCTGGAAACACCATATATTTT	CASRREGGAGNTIYF
TRBV18	few	NA	TRBJ2-1	TGTGCCAGCTCACCTTCCAGGGGGGGCAATGAGCAGTTCTTC	CASSPSRGGNEQFF
TRBV9	few	NA	TRBJ2-6	TGTGCCAGCAGCGTAGCCCCTTTTAAGAAGTCTGGGGCCAACGTCCTGACTTTC	CASSVAPFKKSGANVLTF
TRBV5-1	few	NA	TRBJ2-7	TGCGCCAGCAGCTTGGGGGTGGTTCACGAGCAGTACTTC	CASSLGVVHEQYF
TRBV5-1	many	TRBD2	TRBJ2-3	TGCGCCAGCAGCTTGCTTAAACTAGCGGGCCCAGATACGCAGTATTTT	CASSLLKLAGPDTQYF
TRBV20-1	NA	NA	TRBJ1-4	TGCAGTGCCAAGGCGACAGGAGGTGAAAAACTGTTTTTT	CSAKATGGEKLFF
TRBV12-3/TRBV12-4	NA	NA	TRBJ1-2	TGTGCCAGCAGTTTATCCGGGGCCTCTGTTTATGGCTACACCTTC	CASSLSGASVYGYTF
TRBV30	few	TRBD1	TRBJ2-2	TGTGCCTGGACGGGACAGACGAACACCGGGGAGCTGTTTTTT	CAWTGQTNTGELFF
TRBV6-2/TRBV6-3	few	TRBD1	TRBJ2-1	TGTGCCAGCAGTTACGTTAGGACAGGCGGTGAGCAGTTCTTC	CASSYVRTGGEQFF
TRBV7-2	NA	TRBD2	TRBJ2-3	TGTGCCAGCAGCTTAGGCGGGAGTCGTGGAGATACGCAGTATTTT	CASSLGGSRGDTQYF
TRBV6-6	NA	NA	TRBJ2-7	TGTGCCAGCAGTTACTCGGCAGGGGATTTGTACTTC	CASSYSAGDLYF
TRBV20-1	NA	TRBD2	TRBJ2-7	TGCAGTGCCCAAGAGGGAGGGTACGAGCAGTACTTC	CSAQEGGYEQYF
TRBV11-2	few	NA	TRBJ2-5	TGTGCCAGCAGCCCCACAGTCATAAGGACCCAGTACTTC	CASSPTVIRTQYF
TRBV5-1	few	NA	TRBJ1-4	TGCGCCAGCAGCCCCGGTCGGGCGGAGTTCGGAGGGAAACTGTTTTTT	CASSPGRAEFGGKLFF
TRBV4-2	NA	NA	TRBJ2-5	TGTGCCAGCAGCCAAGCCCGAGAGACCCAGTACTTC	CASSQARETQYF
TRBV28	NA	NA	TRBJ1-1	TGTGCCAGCAGTTTAGTTACGGTGAACACTGAAGCTTTCTTT	CASSLVTVNTEAFF
TRBV5-1	NA	TRBD2	TRBJ2-2	TGCGCCAGCAGCTTGGCTAGCGGGAGTTGGGACACCGGGGAGCTGTTTTTT	CASSLASGSWDTGELFF
TRBV5-1	NA	NA	TRBJ2-3	TGCGCCAGCAAAGGTACTCCGTCAGATACGCAGTATTTT	CASKGTPSDTQYF
TRBV6-5	NA	NA	TRBJ1-4	TGTGCCAGCAGTTACCAGGGGTTACCTAATGAAAAACTGTTTTTT	CASSYQGLPNEKLFF
TRBV6-1	few	NA	TRBJ1-1	TGTGCCAGCAGTGAACGTGGGGGCTTCTTT	CASSERGGFF
TRBV29-1	few	TRBD1	TRBJ1-2	TGCAGCGTTTTCCTCGGGACAGGGTCTGGCTACACCTTC	CSVFLGTGSGYTF
TRBV10-2	NA	NA	TRBJ1-2	TGCGCCAGCAGTGATGGGTCTCCCCCCTATGGCTACACCTTC	CASSDGSPPYGYTF
TRBV12-3/TRBV12-4	many	NA	TRBJ2-7	TGTGCCAGCAATCAGCCGGGACCCAACTACGAGCAGTACTTC	CASNQPGPNYEQYF
TRBV6-2/TRBV6-3	NA	TRBD1	TRBJ2-7	TGTGCCAGCACTCTAGCCGGGACAGGGGGCGCCGAGCAGTACTTC	CASTLAGTGGAEQYF
TRBV29-1	few	TRBD1	TRBJ2-7	TGCAGCGTCGAGGGACAGGCCTACGAGCAGTACTTC	CSVEGQAYEQYF
TRBV24-1	once	NA	TRBJ2-2	TGTGCCACCAGTGATATTTCTAGCAGCGTGGCCGGGGAGCTGTTTTTT	CATSDISSSVAGELFF
TRBV4-3	once	NA	TRBJ2-3	TGCGCCAGCAGCCAAGAACGACCTGGCACAGATACGCAGTATTTT	CASSQERPGTDTQYF
TRBV28	few	TRBD1	TRBJ2-1	TGTGCCAGCAGAGGACAGGGGGTCAGGGATCTTAATGAGCAGTTCTTC	CASRGQGVRDLNEQFF
TRBV10-3	NA	TRBD1	TRBJ2-7	TGTGCCATCAGTCAGACAGGGGGCATATACGAGCAGTACTTC	CAISQTGGIYEQYF
TRBV7-2	few	NA	TRBJ2-3	TGTGCCAGCAGCTTAGCGGGGGGAACATTGCAAGATACGCAGTATTTT	CASSLAGGTLQDTQYF
TRBV7-2	NA	NA	TRBJ2-7	TGTGCCAGCAGCACCGACGTGGCCTGGGGCGAGCAGTACTTC	CASSTDVAWGEQYF
TRBV18	NA	TRBD1	TRBJ1-5	TGTGCCAGCTCAAGTGGGACAGGGGGTAGCAATCAGCCCCAGCATTTT	CASSSGTGGSNQPQHF
TRBV3-1	NA	TRBD2	TRBJ2-5	TGTGCCAGCAGCCAACCTAGCGGGGGAAAAGAGACCCAGTACTTC	CASSQPSGGKETQYF
TRBV5-1	NA	TRBD1	TRBJ2-3	TGCGCCAGCAGCTCCTCGGACAGGTCTAGCACAGATACGCAGTATTTT	CASSSSDRSSTDTQYF
TRBV28	few	TRBD2	TRBJ2-3	TGTGCCAGCAGTTTACCTAGCGGGACGCAGTATTTT	CASSLPSGTQYF
TRBV7-2	few	NA	TRBJ1-6	TGTGCCAGCAGCTTAGAGGCGGTGGGGTCGGGGTCACCCCTCCACTTT	CASSLEAVGSGSPLHF
TRBV18	few	TRBD2	TRBJ2-7	TGTGCCAGCTCACCCTCGGGGGGTCCCACCGGAGAGCAGTACTTC	CASSPSGGPTGEQYF
TRBV28	few	TRBD1	TRBJ2-5	TGTGCCAGCAGTAATCGGGACAGTAAAGAGACCCAGTACTTC	CASSNRDSKETQYF
TRBV12-3/TRBV12-4	NA	NA	TRBJ1-4	TGTGCCAGCAGTTTTGGGGGTGAAAAACTGTTTTTT	CASSFGGEKLFF
TRBV6-1	NA	TRBD1	TRBJ2-7	TGTGCCAGCACCGGACAGGGGGCGGCGGGAGAGCAGTACTTC	CASTGQGAAGEQYF
TRBV12-3/TRBV12-4	few	NA	TRBJ2-1	TGTGCCAGCACCCCATCTGGCGGCAGTCCATTTAACGGTGAGCAGTTCTTC	CASTPSGGSPFNGEQFF
TRBV9	few	TRBD2	TRBJ2-7	TGTGCCAGCAGCGGATCGGGCACTAGCGGGGGTTACGAGCAGTACTTC	CASSGSGTSGGYEQYF
TRBV6-2/TRBV6-3	few	NA	TRBJ2-2	TGTGCCAGCAGTCACAGAAACACCGGGGAGCTGTTTTTT	CASSHRNTGELFF
TRBV6-1	NA	NA	TRBJ2-7	TGTGCCAGCAGTCCTCAGTTAGCTTTTGGAGAGCAGTACTTC	CASSPQLAFGEQYF
TRBV20-1	NA	NA	TRBJ2-3	TGCAGTGCTAGTACGGGGGACACAGATACGCAGTATTTT	CSASTGDTDTQYF
TRBV12-3/TRBV12-4	NA	NA	TRBJ1-5	TGTGCCAGCAGTTTCGCACTGGGGGGCAATCAGCCCCAGCATTTT	CASSFALGGNQPQHF
TRBV4-1	NA	NA	TRBJ2-4	TGCGCCAGCAGCCAAGGGCAGGGTATCATTCAGTACTTC	CASSQGQGIIQYF